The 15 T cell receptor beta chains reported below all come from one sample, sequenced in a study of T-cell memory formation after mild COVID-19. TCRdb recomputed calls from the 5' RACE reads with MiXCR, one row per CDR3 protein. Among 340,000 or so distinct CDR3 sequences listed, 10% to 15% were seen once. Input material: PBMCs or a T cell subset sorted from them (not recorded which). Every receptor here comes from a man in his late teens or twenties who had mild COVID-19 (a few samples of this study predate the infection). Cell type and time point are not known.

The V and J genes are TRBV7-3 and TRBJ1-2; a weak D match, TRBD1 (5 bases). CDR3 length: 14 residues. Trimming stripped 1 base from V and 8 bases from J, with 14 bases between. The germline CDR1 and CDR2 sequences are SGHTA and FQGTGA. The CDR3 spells CASSLNSGRDGYTF. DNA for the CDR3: TGTGCCAGCAGCTTAAACAGTGGCAGGGACGGCTACACCTTC.

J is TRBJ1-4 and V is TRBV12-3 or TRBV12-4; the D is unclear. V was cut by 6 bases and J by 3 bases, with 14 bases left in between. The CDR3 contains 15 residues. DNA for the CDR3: TGTGCCAGCAGCCCCGAGGGTGGTTCTAATGAAAAACTGTTTTTT. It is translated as CASSPEGGSNEKLFF.

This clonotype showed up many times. The CDR3 DNA reads TGTGCCAGCATAAAACAGGGGACCGGGGAGCTGTTTTTT. Translating gives CASIKQGTGELFF. The chain employs TRBV5-4 and TRBJ2-2, with 7 bases fitting TRBD1. This CDR3 contains 13 residues. Trimming took 6 bases from V and 5 from J; bases not matched to a gene: 4. Germline loops: CDR1 SGHNT, CDR2 YYREEE (reference sequence).

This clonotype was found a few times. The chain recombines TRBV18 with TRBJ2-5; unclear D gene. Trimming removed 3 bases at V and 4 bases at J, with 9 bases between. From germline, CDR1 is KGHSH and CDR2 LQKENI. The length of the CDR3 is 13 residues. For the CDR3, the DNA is TGTGCCAGCTCACCGCCGACGGTAGAGACCCAGTACTTC. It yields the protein CASSPPTVETQYF. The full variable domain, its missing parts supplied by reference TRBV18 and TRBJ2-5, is NAGVMQNPRHLVRRRGQEARLRCSPMKGHSHVYWYRQLPEEGLKFMVYLQKENIIDESGMPKERFSAEFPKEGPSILRIQQVVRGDSAAYFCASSPPTVETQYFGPGTRLLVL.

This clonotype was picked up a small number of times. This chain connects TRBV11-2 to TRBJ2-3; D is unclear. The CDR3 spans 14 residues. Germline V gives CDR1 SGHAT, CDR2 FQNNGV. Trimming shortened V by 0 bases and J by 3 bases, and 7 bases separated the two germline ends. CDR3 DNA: TGTGCCAGCAGCTTAGATCATTTAACAGATACGCAGTATTTT. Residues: CASSLDHLTDTQYF.

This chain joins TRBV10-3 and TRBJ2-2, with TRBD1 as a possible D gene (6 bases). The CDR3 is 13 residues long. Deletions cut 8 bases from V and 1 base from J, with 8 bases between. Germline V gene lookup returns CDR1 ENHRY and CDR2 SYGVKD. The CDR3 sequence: CAIGTQNTGELFF. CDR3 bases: TGTGCCATCGGGACACAGAACACCGGGGAGCTGTTTTTT.

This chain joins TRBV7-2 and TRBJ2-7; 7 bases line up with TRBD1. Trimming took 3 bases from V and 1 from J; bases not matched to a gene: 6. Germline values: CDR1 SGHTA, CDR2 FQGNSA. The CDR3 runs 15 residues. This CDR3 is CASSFTGTASYEQYF. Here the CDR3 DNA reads TGTGCCAGCAGCTTTACCGGGACAGCTTCCTACGAGCAGTACTTC. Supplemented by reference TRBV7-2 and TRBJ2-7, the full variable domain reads GAGVSQSPSNKVTEKGKDVELRCDPISGHTALYWYRQSLGQGLEFLIYFQGNSAPDKSGLPSDRFSAERTGGSVSTLTIQRTQQEDSAVYLCASSFTGTASYEQYFGPGTRLTVT.

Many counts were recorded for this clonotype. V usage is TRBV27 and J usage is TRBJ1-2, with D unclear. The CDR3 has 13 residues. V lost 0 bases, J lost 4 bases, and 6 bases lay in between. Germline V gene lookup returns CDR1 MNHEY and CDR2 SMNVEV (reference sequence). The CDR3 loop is CASSLSDGYGYTF. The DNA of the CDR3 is TGTGCCAGCAGTTTATCTGACGGCTATGGCTACACCTTC.

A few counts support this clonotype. CDR3 sequence: CASSLGRGQHNEQFF. In DNA form, the CDR3 reads TGTGCCAGCAGCTTAGGGCGGGGACAACACAATGAGCAGTTCTTC. The V gene is TRBV7-3, the J gene TRBJ2-1; D is tentatively TRBD1 or TRBD2 (6 bases each). Looked up from germline, CDR1 is SGHTA and CDR2 is FQGTGA. V was cut by 2 bases and J by 5 bases, with 13 bases left in between. The CDR3 has 15 amino acids.

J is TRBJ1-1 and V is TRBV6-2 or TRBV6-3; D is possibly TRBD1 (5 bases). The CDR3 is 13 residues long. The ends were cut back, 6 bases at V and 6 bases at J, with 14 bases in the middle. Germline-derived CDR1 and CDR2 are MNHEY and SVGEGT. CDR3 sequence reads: CASRKGGDPEAFF. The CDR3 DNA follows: TGTGCCAGCAGAAAAGGAGGGGATCCTGAAGCTTTCTTT.

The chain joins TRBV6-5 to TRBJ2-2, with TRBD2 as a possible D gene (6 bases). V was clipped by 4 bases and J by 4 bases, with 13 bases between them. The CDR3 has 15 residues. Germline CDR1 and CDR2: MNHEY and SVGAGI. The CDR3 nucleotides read TGTGCCAGCAGTTCTGTCGGGGGTGGCACCGGGGAGCTGTTTTTT. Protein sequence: CASSSVGGGTGELFF.

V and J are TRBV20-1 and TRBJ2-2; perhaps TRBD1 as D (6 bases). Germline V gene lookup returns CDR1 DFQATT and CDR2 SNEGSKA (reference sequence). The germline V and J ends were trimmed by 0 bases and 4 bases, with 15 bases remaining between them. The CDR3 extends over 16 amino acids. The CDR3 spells CSARDERQVLTGELFF. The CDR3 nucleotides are TGCAGTGCTAGAGATGAGAGACAGGTGCTCACCGGGGAGCTGTTTTTT.

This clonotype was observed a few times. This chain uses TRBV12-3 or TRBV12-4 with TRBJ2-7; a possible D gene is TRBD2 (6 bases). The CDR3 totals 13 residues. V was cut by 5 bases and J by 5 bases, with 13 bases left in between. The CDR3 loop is CASSPGWEDEQYV. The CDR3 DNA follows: TGTGCCAGCAGTCCGGGATGGGAGGACGAGCAGTACGTC.

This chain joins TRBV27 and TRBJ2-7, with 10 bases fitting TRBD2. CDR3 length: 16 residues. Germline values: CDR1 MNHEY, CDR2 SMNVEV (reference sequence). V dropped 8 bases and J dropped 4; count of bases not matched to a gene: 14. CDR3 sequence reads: CASLRIAGGIPYEQYF. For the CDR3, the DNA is TGTGCCAGCCTACGTATAGCGGGGGGAATCCCATACGAGCAGTACTTC.

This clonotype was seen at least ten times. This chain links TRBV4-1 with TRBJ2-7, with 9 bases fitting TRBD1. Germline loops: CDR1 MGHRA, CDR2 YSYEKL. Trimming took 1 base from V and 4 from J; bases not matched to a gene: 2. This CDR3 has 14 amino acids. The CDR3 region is CASSQGTGDYEQYF. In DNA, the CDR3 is TGCGCCAGCAGCCAAGGGACAGGGGATTACGAGCAGTACTTC.